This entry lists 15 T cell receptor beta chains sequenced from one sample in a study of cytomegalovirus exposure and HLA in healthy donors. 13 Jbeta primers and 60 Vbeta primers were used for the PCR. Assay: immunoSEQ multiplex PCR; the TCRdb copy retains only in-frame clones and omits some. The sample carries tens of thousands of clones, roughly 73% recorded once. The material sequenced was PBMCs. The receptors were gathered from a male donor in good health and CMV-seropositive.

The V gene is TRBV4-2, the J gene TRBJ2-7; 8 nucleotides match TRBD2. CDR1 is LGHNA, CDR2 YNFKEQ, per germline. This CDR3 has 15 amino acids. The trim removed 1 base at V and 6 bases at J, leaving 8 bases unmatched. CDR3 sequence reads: CASSQGLRGGREQYF. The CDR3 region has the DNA TGTGCCAGCAGCCAAGGGTTACGGGGGGGCCGCGAGCAGTACTTC.

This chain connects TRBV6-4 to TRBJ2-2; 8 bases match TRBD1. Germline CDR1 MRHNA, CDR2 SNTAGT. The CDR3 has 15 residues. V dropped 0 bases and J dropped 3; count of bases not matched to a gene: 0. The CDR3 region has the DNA TGTGCCAGCAGTGACTCGACAGGGGACACCGGGGAGCTGTTTTTT. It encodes CASSDSTGDTGELFF.

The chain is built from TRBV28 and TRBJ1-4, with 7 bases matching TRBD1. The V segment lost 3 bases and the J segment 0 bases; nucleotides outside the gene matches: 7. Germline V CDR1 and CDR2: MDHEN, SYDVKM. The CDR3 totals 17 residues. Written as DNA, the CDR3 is TGTGCCAGCAGTTTTTTACAGGGGTTGGCAACTAATGAAAAACTGTTTTTT. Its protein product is CASSFLQGLATNEKLFF.

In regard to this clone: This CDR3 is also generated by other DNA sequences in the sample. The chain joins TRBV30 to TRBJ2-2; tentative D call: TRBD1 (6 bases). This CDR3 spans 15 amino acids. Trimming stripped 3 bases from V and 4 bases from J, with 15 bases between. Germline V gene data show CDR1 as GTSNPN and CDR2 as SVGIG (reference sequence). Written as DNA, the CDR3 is TGTGCCTGGAGACCTGACAGGAGATTCACCGGGGAGCTGTTTTTT. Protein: CAWRPDRRFTGELFF. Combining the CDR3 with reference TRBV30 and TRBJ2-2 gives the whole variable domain SQTIHQWPATLVQPVGSPLSLECTVEGTSNPNLYWYRQAAGRGLQLLFYSVGIGQISSEVPQNLSASRPQDRQFILSSKKLLLSDSGFYLCAWRPDRRFTGELFFGEGSRLTVL.

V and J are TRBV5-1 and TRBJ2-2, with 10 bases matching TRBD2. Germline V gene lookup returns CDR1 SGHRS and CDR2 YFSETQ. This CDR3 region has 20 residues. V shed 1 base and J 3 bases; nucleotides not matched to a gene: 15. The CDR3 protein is CASSLRGASGGAKDTGELFF. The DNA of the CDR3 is TGCGCCAGCAGCTTGCGGGGAGCGAGCGGGGGGGCTAAAGACACCGGGGAGCTGTTTTTT. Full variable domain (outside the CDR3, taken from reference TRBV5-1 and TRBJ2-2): KAGVTQTPRYLIKTRGQQVTLSCSPISGHRSVSWYQQTPGQGLQFLFEYFSETQRNKGNFPGRFSGRQFSNSRSEMNVSTLELGDSALYLCASSLRGASGGAKDTGELFFGEGSRLTVL.

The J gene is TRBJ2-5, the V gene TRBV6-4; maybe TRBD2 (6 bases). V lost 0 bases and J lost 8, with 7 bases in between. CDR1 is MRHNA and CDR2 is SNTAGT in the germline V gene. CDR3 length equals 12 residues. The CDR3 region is CASSDSGGTQYF. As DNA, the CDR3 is TGTGCCAGCAGTGACTCCGGGGGAACCCAGTACTTC.

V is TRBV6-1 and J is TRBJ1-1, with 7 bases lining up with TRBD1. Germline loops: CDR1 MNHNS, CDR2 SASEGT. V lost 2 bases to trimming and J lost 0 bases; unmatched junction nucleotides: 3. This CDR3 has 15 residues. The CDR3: CASSEPGTVNTEAFF. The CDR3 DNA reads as TGTGCCAGCAGTGAACCGGGGACAGTGAACACTGAAGCTTTCTTT.

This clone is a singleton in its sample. The CDR3 loop is CASSEVQRYNEQFF. In nucleotides, the CDR3 is TGTGCCAGCAGTGAAGTTCAGCGCTACAATGAGCAGTTCTTC. This chain links TRBV6-1 with TRBJ2-1; no clear D gene. Trimming cost V 1 base and J 3 bases, with 7 bases left between them. The CDR3 consists of 14 residues. CDR1 is MNHNS and CDR2 is SASEGT in the germline V gene.

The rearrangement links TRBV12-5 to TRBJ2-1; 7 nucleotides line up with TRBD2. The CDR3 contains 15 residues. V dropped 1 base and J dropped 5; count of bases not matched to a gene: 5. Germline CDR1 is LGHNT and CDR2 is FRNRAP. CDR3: CASGLALGGDNEQFF. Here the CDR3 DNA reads TGTGCTAGTGGTTTGGCCTTGGGAGGGGACAATGAGCAGTTCTTC. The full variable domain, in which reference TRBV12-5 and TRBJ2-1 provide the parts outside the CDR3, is DARVTQTPRHKVTEMGQEVTMRCQPILGHNTVFWYRQTMMQGLELLAYFRNRAPLDDSGMPKDRFSAEMPDATLATLKIQPSEPRDSAVYFCASGLALGGDNEQFFGPGTRLTVL.

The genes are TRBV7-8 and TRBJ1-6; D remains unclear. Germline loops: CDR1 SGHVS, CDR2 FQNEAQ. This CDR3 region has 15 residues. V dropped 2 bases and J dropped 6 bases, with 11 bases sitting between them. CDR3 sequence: CASSLSRAGNSPLHF. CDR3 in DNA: TGTGCCAGCAGCTTAAGTAGAGCGGGTAATTCACCCCTCCACTTT.

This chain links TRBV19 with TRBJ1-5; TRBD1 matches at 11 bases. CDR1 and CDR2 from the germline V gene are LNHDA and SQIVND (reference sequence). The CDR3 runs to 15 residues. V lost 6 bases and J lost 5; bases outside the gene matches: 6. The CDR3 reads CASSTRTGGDQPQHF. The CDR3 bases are TGTGCCAGTAGCACAAGGACAGGGGGCGATCAGCCCCAGCATTTT.

CDR3 loop: CASSPGERNTIYF. As DNA, the CDR3 is TGTGCCAGCTCACCAGGAGAAAGAAACACCATATATTTT. V is TRBV18 and J is TRBJ1-3; D unclear. CDR3 length: 13 amino acids. Germline-derived CDR1 and CDR2 are KGHSH and LQKENI. Trimming pared 2 bases from V and 5 bases from J, leaving 7 bases between.

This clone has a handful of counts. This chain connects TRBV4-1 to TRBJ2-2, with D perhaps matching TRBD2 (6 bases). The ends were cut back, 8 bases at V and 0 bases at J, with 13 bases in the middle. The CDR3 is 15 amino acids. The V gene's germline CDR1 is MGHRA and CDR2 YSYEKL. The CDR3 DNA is TGCGCCAGCGGAAGTAGGAGGGCGAACACCGGGGAGCTGTTTTTT. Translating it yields CASGSRRANTGELFF.

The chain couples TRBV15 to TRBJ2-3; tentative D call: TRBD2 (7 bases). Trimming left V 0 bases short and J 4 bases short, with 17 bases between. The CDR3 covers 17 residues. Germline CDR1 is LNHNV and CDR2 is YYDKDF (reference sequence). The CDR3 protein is CATSRETGRGAADTQYF. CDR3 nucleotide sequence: TGTGCCACCAGCAGAGAGACGGGTCGGGGGGCCGCAGATACGCAGTATTTT.

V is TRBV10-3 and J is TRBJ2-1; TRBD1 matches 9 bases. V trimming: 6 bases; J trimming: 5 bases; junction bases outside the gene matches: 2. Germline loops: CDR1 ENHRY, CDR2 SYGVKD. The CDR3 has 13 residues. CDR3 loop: CAIRDRGNNEQFF. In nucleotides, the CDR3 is TGTGCCATCAGGGACAGGGGTAACAATGAGCAGTTCTTC.